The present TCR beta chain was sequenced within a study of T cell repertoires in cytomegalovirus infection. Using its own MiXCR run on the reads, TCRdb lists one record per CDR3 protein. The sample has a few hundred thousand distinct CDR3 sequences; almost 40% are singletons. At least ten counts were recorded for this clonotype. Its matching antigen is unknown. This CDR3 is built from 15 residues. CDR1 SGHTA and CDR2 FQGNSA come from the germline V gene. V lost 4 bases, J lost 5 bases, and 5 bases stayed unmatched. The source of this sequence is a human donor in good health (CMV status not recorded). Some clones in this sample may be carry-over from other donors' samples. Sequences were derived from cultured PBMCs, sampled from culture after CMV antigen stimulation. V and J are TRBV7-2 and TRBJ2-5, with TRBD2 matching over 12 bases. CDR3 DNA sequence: TGTGCCAGCAGCTCGCTAGCGGGAGGGGTGGAGACCCAGTACTTC. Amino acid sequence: CASSSLAGGVETQYF. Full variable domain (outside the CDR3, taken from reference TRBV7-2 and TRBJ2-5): GAGVSQSPSNKVTEKGKDVELRCDPISGHTALYWYRQSLGQGLEFLIYFQGNSAPDKSGLPSDRFSAERTGGSVSTLTIQRTQQEDSAVYLCASSSLAGGVETQYFGPGTRLLVL.